This TCR beta chain was observed in a study of OX40 agonist ivuxolimab in advanced cancers. In the study overall: The group had a mean age of about 60 years, ranged from about 23 to 85, and was 80% to 85% male.

Trimming removed 2 bases at V and 8 bases at J, with 10 bases between. This CDR3 spans 13 amino acids. CDR1 is SGDLS, CDR2 YYNGEE, per germline. General study results and limits: There were, on average, more expanded clones in CD8+ T cells than in CD4+.

Autoimmune disease history or systemic immunosuppression barred patients. This clone turned up a few times. Antigen specificity is unknown. Here immunoSEQ multiplex PCR was the method, and the copy in TCRdb shows in-frame clones only, minus some. The table records around 72,000 clones, roughly 85% of them present only once. This material consisted of CD4+ or CD8+ T cells sorted from blood, taken in a trial of the OX40 agonist ivuxolimab. The chain carries TRBV9 and TRBJ2-2; D is perhaps TRBD1 or TRBD2 (5 bases each). The TCR was taken from an adult with an advanced solid tumor such as melanoma, head and neck, liver or kidney cancer. CDR3 coding DNA: TGTGCCAGCAGCGTTGGGGGAATAGGGGAGCTGTTTTTT. It specifies CASSVGGIGELFF.